This is a list of T cell receptor beta chains from one sample in a study of chemoradiotherapy in HPV16-positive cancers. Assay: immunoSEQ multiplex PCR; the TCRdb copy retains only in-frame clones and omits some. The sample carries roughly 2,000 clones, 70% to 90% recorded once. The input for sequencing was tumor tissue, taken from a patient who underwent chemoradiotherapy. The receptors come from a human donor with HPV-associated anogenital cancer. The CDR3 runs from the conserved cysteine through the conserved F or W. A D gene is named only where the DNA matches it firmly. Size tells how often a clone was seen (once, few, many) or the class of an expanded clone, and some rows leave it out.

NA,TRBV28,NA,TRBJ1-1,TGTGCCAGCAGCTGGACAGACTATTTGAACACTGAAGCTTTCTTT,CASSWTDYLNTEAFF
NA,TRBV6-6,NA,TRBJ1-5,TGTGCCAGCAGTTTAGGGGGGAGAGCTCAGCCCCAGCATTTT,CASSLGGRAQPQHF
NA,TRBV10-1,NA,TRBJ2-1,TGCGCCAGCAGTGTTGGAGCTGGGGGCTACAATGAGCAGTTCTTC,CASSVGAGGYNEQFF
NA,TRBV30,NA,TRBJ2-7,TGTGCCTGGGACAGCACCCCCTACGAGCAGTACTTC,CAWDSTPYEQYF
TRBD1,TRBV6-5,NA,TRBJ2-7,TGTGCCAGCAGTGCGGACAGGAGCTCCTACGAGCAGTACTTC,CASSADRSSYEQYF
NA,TRBV28,NA,TRBJ1-2,TGTGCCAGCAGTTCCAAAAATACCATGGCCCGTTGGGGCTACACCTTC,CASSSKNTMARWGYTF
NA,TRBV11-3,NA,TRBJ2-1,TGTGCCAGCAGCTCCCCTGGGCCTGAGCAGTTCTTC,CASSSPGPEQFF
TRBD1,TRBV30,NA,TRBJ1-2,TGTGCCTGGAGAAATCACCCAGGGGCAGGGGGAGGCTACACCTTC,CAWRNHPGAGGGYTF
NA,TRBV7-9,once,TRBJ2-3,TGTGCCAGCAGCTTTCTTCAGAGGGCGTTGTTAGATACGCAGTATTTT,CASSFLQRALLDTQYF
NA,TRBV14,once,TRBJ2-4,TGTGCCAGCAGCCAAGATACTATGGCAGGAACCAAAAACATTCAGTACTTC,CASSQDTMAGTKNIQYF
TRBD1,TRBV6-5,few,TRBJ2-5,TGTGCCAGCAGTCAGGGACAGAACCAAGAGACCCAGTACTTC,CASSQGQNQETQYF
NA,TRBV11-2,NA,TRBJ1-3,TGTGCCAGCAGCTCGGGCCCCGGAAACACCATATATTTT,CASSSGPGNTIYF
TRBD2,TRBV6-6,NA,TRBJ2-3,TGTGCCAGCAGCCGAACTAGCGGACGAGATACGCAGTATTTT,CASSRTSGRDTQYF
NA,TRBV28,NA,TRBJ1-3,TGTGCCAGCAGTTTATGGGTGGCGGTCTCTGGAAACACCATATATTTT,CASSLWVAVSGNTIYF
TRBD1,TRBV7-3,once,TRBJ1-1,TGTGCCAGCAGCCCCACAGGGGAGAACACTGAAGCTTTCTTT,CASSPTGENTEAFF
TRBD1,TRBV9,NA,TRBJ1-2,TGTGCCAGCAGCGTGTCCGAGGGGGACAGGGGCTATGGCTACACCTTC,CASSVSEGDRGYGYTF
NA,TRBV21-1,NA,TRBJ1-5,TGTGCCAGCAGCAAAAACCTCGACAGGGGGGATCAGCCCCAGCATTTT,CASSKNLDRGDQPQHF
TRBD2,TRBV6-6,NA,TRBJ2-3,TGTGCCAGCAGTTACTCGGGACTAACCAACACAGATACGCAGTATTTT,CASSYSGLTNTDTQYF
TRBD2,TRBV2,NA,TRBJ2-7,TGTGCCAGCAGGGGGCTAGCGGGAGGGAACTCCTACGAGCAGTACTTC,CASRGLAGGNSYEQYF
TRBD2,TRBV11-2,NA,TRBJ2-7,TGTGCCAGCAGCTTAGGTGGGGGGGCCTACGAGCAGTACTTC,CASSLGGGAYEQYF
NA,TRBV29-1,NA,TRBJ1-1,TGCAGCGTCTCCACGTACACTGAAGCTTTCTTT,CSVSTYTEAFF
NA,TRBV6-1,NA,TRBJ2-1,TGTGCCAGCGGGGACTGGATGAATGAGCAGTTCTTC,CASGDWMNEQFF
TRBD2,TRBV19,few,TRBJ2-7,TGTGCCAGTAGCCTTAGCGGGACACTGGACGAGCAGTACTTC,CASSLSGTLDEQYF
NA,TRBV10-2,NA,TRBJ2-1,TGCGCCAGCTCGGGACTTGACTTAAATGAGCAGTTCTTC,CASSGLDLNEQFF
NA,TRBV11-3,NA,TRBJ2-6,TGTGCCAGCAGCTTACGGGGCTCTGGGGCCAACGTCCTGACTTTC,CASSLRGSGANVLTF
NA,TRBV11-3,NA,TRBJ1-2,TGTGCCAGCAGCCAGACGACCGCAGGTGGCTACACCTTC,CASSQTTAGGYTF
NA,TRBV25-1,once,TRBJ2-7,TGTGCCAGCAGTGGGGCGAGCTCCTACGAGCAGTACTTC,CASSGASSYEQYF
NA,TRBV25-1,NA,TRBJ2-6,TGTGCCAGCAGTGACTCATCGTATCCTGGGGCCAACGTCCTGACTTTC,CASSDSSYPGANVLTF
NA,TRBV7-2,NA,TRBJ1-4,TGTGCCAGCAGCTTTGGGGGGCGTGAAAAACTGTTTTTT,CASSFGGREKLFF
TRBD1,TRBV19,NA,TRBJ1-5,TGTGCCAGTAGTTTTGGGACAGCAGGCAATCAGCCCCAGCATTTT,CASSFGTAGNQPQHF
TRBD1,TRBV25-1,few,TRBJ2-2,TGTGCCAGCAGTGGCCGACAGGGGGCTGGCGGGGAGCTGTTTTTT,CASSGRQGAGGELFF
TRBD2,TRBV25-1,NA,TRBJ2-3,TGTGCCACCTCCAGCGGGATCAGCACAGATACGCAGTATTTT,CATSSGISTDTQYF
TRBD2,TRBV7-3,NA,TRBJ2-3,TGTGCCAGCAGCTGGGTTGGCGGGAGCCCAGATACGCAGTATTTT,CASSWVGGSPDTQYF
TRBD2,TRBV11-2,NA,TRBJ2-3,TGTGCCAGCAGCTCCCTGGGATTTACTAGCGGCCTTTCCACAGATACGCAGTATTTT,CASSSLGFTSGLSTDTQYF
NA,TRBV6-6,NA,TRBJ1-3,TGTGCCAGCAGTTATGGGCAGCATCACTCTGGAAACACCATATATTTT,CASSYGQHHSGNTIYF
TRBD2,TRBV2,NA,TRBJ2-3,TGTGCCAGCAGTGTTAACTTTCGGAGCGGGAGCGCAGATACGCAGTATTTT,CASSVNFRSGSADTQYF
NA,TRBV6-5,NA,TRBJ1-6,TGTGCCAGCAGAATTACAGGGCCTTCACCCCTCCACTTT,CASRITGPSPLHF
TRBD1,TRBV5-1,NA,TRBJ1-2,TGCGCCAGCAGCTTGGCGGCAGGGGGCAACTATGGCTACACCTTC,CASSLAAGGNYGYTF
TRBD2,TRBV4-1,NA,TRBJ2-1,TGCGCCAGCAGCCAAGAAACTAGCGGGAATAATGAGCAGTTCTTC,CASSQETSGNNEQFF
TRBD1,TRBV11-3,NA,TRBJ1-1,TGTGCCAGCAGCTTAAGGCCCGGACAGGATGAAGCTTTCTTT,CASSLRPGQDEAFF
TRBD2,TRBV7-7,NA,TRBJ2-1,TGTGCTAGCAGCTTGGGACTAGCGGGGGCCATGCATGAGCAGTTCTTC,CASSLGLAGAMHEQFF
NA,TRBV7-3,NA,TRBJ1-1,TGTGCCAGCAGCTTTTCCATTTCCACTGAAGCTTTCTTT,CASSFSISTEAFF
TRBD1,TRBV6-1,NA,TRBJ2-2,TGTGCCAGCAGTGGCCCAGGGGGCGCCGCCGGGGAGCTGTTTTTT,CASSGPGGAAGELFF